Reported below is one T cell receptor (beta chain). This clonotype was found a few times. The antigen this receptor binds is unknown. The input lacks base qualities; no much larger clone sits a single base away. This sample is drawn from a study of early T cells in non-severe SARS-CoV-2 infection (dated by TCRdb to the early 2020s). About the full investigation: TCR sequencing used bulk RNA from unsorted whole blood, so alpha and beta chains could not be paired.

What the authors observed across the whole study: VDJdb matching was skewed toward anti-spike CD8 responses and likely underestimated virus-specific expansions by missing private and CD4 specificities.

V is trimmed back by 3 bases and J by 8 bases, and the junction contains 5 bases that no gene match accounts for. Via the germline V gene, CDR1 is KGHSH and CDR2 LQKENI. Spanning cysteine to phenylalanine, the CDR3 consists of 14 amino acids. Kept here is only the CDR3 DNA, which spans 42 bases and is read in frame from base 1. Set within a cohort of healthcare workers in London, UK, this nested case-control study involved weekly PCR testing of nasopharyngeal swabs along with blood sampling. Healthcare workers were recruited during the week of the UK lockdown, between 23 and 31 March 2020, and followed weekly for up to 16 weeks. The library relied on 5' RACE. Instrument on record: NextSeq 500. In the TCR library protocol, unique molecular identifiers were attached to individual cDNA molecules to correct for PCR bias and sequencing error. Both TCR alpha and beta chains were sequenced, and tight co-correlation was observed between alpha and beta sequence abundances in each sample. Per the authors' processing: Decombinator V4 was used to perform V gene, J gene and CDR3 annotation of TCR sequences. Expanded TCRs were defined as changing significantly between any two time points under a Poisson model with p below 0.0001. TCR abundances were normalised to the total number of TCRs sequenced per sample and expressed as counts per million. MAIT TCRs were defined by TRAV1-2 paired with TRAJ12, TRAJ20 or TRAJ33, and iNKT TCRs by TRAV10 paired with TRAJ18. VDJdb, accessed on 1 November 2021, was searched for TCRs annotated for CMV, EBV and SARS-CoV-2, and TCRs annotated for more than one antigen were excluded. TCRdb handled the public reads itself, with Q25 trimming in fastp and clone calling in MiXCR, and kept productive beta chains. When rows share a CDR3 protein, they turn into one entry using the most common DNA and genes. The authors' filters were not applied to this entry. This sample is represented by approximately 80,000 distinct CDR3 sequences; 9.5% to 15% of them were singletons. The ten largest clones represent 3.4% of the sample.

The sequenced sample was whole blood. This receptor was obtained from an adult who was a healthcare worker with PCR-confirmed SARS-CoV-2 infection or an uninfected control (not recorded which). Recombination joined TRBV18 with TRBJ2-1; TRBD2 matches 9 bases in the middle. In nucleotides, the sequence is TGTGCCAGCTCACCTAGGGGACTAGCAGATGAGCAGTTCTTC. It translates to CASSPRGLADEQFF.